This record covers a single T cell receptor beta chain. What this receptor recognizes is not known. This sample is drawn from a study of cytomegalovirus exposure and HLA in healthy donors (dated by TCRdb to the late 2010s). For the wider study: An earlier analysis of about 560 of the donors reported under 300 Gb of sequence data and approximately 120 million unique TCR beta sequences obtained from about 200 million T cells. An early release that covered more than 550 HLA-typed donors contained approximately 300 gigabases of sequencing data and 65 million to 100 million unique TCR sequences. Of the 398 genotyped donors, approximately 80% fell in the genetic ancestry cluster associated with self-reported Caucasian donors. The study aimed to test whether cataloging public T cell receptors could reveal signatures of past pathogen exposure. The T cell repertoires of 550 to 850 subjects were profiled by immunosequencing and related to cytomegalovirus serostatus. Along with the approximately 670-subject first cohort, a separate validation cohort of over a hundred different subjects was used. To predict cytomegalovirus infection status, the study combined high-throughput TCR immunosequencing, statistical association of individual TCRs with disease status, and machine learning. A later analysis re-analyzed previously published TCR beta repertoires from 666 donors and added high-resolution HLA genotyping to study TCR occurrence patterns. In the later analysis, no new phenotypic data were used to find candidate immune exposures; instead, reliance was placed on TCR beta sequences and their occurrence across donors. In an earlier analysis of over 550 of the donors, high-throughput TCR beta sequencing was used to judge whether each TCR beta V gene segment behaved as functional or pseudogenic. Donor age, sex, ethnicity and CMV serostatus were compiled together with the repertoire data. A later genetic analysis used genome-wide SNP genotypes for about three fifths of the 666 donors, treating that subset as a discovery cohort. All discovery cohort repertoires had been generated on a single sequencing platform. HLA typing covered class I and class II loci at four-digit resolution. The number of typed donors differed by locus: about 620-640 for A, B, C, DRB1 and DQB1; about 520 for DQA1; about 600 for DPA1; and 400 to 480 for DPB1. About five DR-DQ haplotypes were treated as single units for association and clustering because of strong linkage in the cohort. Across under 500 genotyped donors of the cohort, an average of about 220,000 unique TCR beta nucleotide sequences per donor were sequenced, and roughly 18% of those sequences were non-productive. Overall study results and their limits: A total of about 180 TCR beta chains were listed by the study as associated with cytomegalovirus. In vitro tests confirmed that a few of the cytomegalovirus-associated TCR beta chains recognize cytomegalovirus antigens. The authors suggested that the approach could potentially be extended to other disease states and immunological phenotypes. The presence/absence analyses assumed that sequencing depth was roughly uniform across donors, and that assumption may not be true. The classifier was reported to diagnose cytomegalovirus status with high specificity and sensitivity in both the original and validation cohorts. Assigning TCR associations to individual alleles was difficult when HLA alleles, especially DR and DQ, strongly co-occurred. Because counts were too low, roughly 18 rarely observed V segments, including chromosome 9 orphons, were left out of the earlier analysis of some 640 of the donors. In a later analysis, HLA-associated TCR beta chains were found to be more clonally expanded and to have lower generation probabilities than equally common non-associated chains. Across donors, most TCR sequences were observed very rarely, whereas some public TCRs were present in many individuals. According to a later analysis, most CMV-associated TCR beta chains appeared to be HLA-restricted, and the HLA associations seemed to be driven largely by CMV exposure. Because HLA typing was missing for some donors at each locus, association tests included only the typed subset. The 87-base-pair reads could not distinguish some IMGT-functional V segments, including TRBV6-2 and TRBV6-3, so those segments were excluded. In a later genetic analysis, fewer N-insertions in productive TCRs were reported among donors in an Asian-associated ancestry cluster than the approximately 630-donor mean. Broadly in line with IMGT annotations, most TCR beta V segments showed up in productive rearrangements about 90% or about 30% of the time in an earlier analysis of approximately 600 of the donors. An association between a missense DCLRE1C variant and V-gene and J-gene trimming of TCR beta chains was found in a later genetic analysis and replicated in an independent cohort. In a later analysis, the rate of TCR association differed among HLA loci, with DRB1 alleles having the most associated TCRs and HLA-C alleles having the fewest. At a false discovery rate of 0.05, a later analysis linked about 16,000 TCR beta sequences to specific HLA alleles. A further reported finding was that TCR beta sequences accurately predicted the HLA-A and HLA-B alleles for most subjects in the first cohort. In a later analysis, several top co-occurrence clusters were reported to appear linked to parvovirus B19, influenza, CMV and Epstein-Barr virus. A cluster of highly shared sequence variants was judged likely to represent a technical artifact of the sequencing pipeline. This cohort had only TCR beta chains sequenced, and the lack of alpha or paired-chain data limited which features could be detected. Immune exposure information for the cohort was limited to CMV serostatus. Correlated functional status among segregating V segments might be attributable to linkage disequilibrium, but an unknown experimental factor could not be ruled out.

In total, 630 or so healthy bone marrow donors made up the cohort. At the time of sampling, every cohort member was nominally healthy, though immune exposures that went unrecorded were likely present. The donor tested CMV seronegative and was one of the 352 seronegative cohort members. A peripheral blood sample was provided by each donor, and peripheral blood mononuclear cells were used for TCR beta sequencing. The Qiagen DNeasy Blood Extraction Kit was used to extract genomic DNA from the blood cell samples. Library prep was done by the immunoSEQ multiplex PCR assay. A mixture of 60 forward primers for TCR Vbeta segments and 13 reverse primers for TCR Jbeta segments was used in the multiplex PCR. The CDR3 region of rearranged TCR beta genes was amplified from genomic DNA with a multiplex PCR assay. Amplified TCR beta libraries were sequenced as 87-base-pair reads on the Illumina HiSeq System. The authors' pipeline ran thus. A later analysis tallied roughly 78 million unique TCR beta chains across the 700 or so repertoires, and approximately 9.9 million of those chains were shared by two or more donors. Raw reads were error-corrected and collapsed into unique sequences with a nearest-neighbor algorithm that merged closely related sequences to remove PCR and sequencing errors. CDR3 sequences were aligned to IMGT reference sequences to assign V, D and J gene segments. For a sequence to be retained, a match of at least six nucleotides was required to both a V gene segment and a J gene segment. A rearrangement was called productive if the CDR3 had no stop codons and remained in frame with V and J, and every other rearrangement was called non-productive. Following IMGT convention, CDR3 was defined as the stretch from the second conserved V-encoded cysteine to the conserved J-encoded phenylalanine. The earlier analysis of approximately 500 of the donors excluded sequences that lacked an unambiguous match to a single V gene segment. In an earlier analysis of some 590 of the donors, a V segment was called functional when productive rearrangements were above 56.7%, and segregating when the standard deviation between donors exceeded 5%. A statistical classification framework was developed to diagnose cytomegalovirus status using the catalog of TCR beta chain sequences. V and J gene assignment, in a later analysis, came from comparing TCR nucleotide sequences with IMGT/GENE-DB human TR gene sequences. In a later analysis, CDR3 sequences and most-parsimonious VDJ recombination scenarios were assigned using the TCRdist pipeline. In a later analysis, each TCR beta chain was defined by its CDR3 amino acid sequence together with its V-gene family, and reads lacking a unique V-gene family were excluded. A later analysis removed 550 to 700 highly shared, low-generation-probability nucleotide sequences to deal with suspected cross-contamination and a sequencing artifact. For each public chain, a later analysis derived a clonal expansion index from normalized ranks of inferred template counts within each repertoire. A later analysis computed generation probabilities with a VDJ recombination model fitted to out-of-frame rearrangements, and checked the results against IGoR. A later analysis scored TCR-TCR, TCR-HLA and TCR-CMV co-occurrence with hypergeometric tests, applying a repertoire-size bias correction to TCR pairs. A later analysis estimated false discovery rates by permuting HLA or CMV assignments 20 times. In a later analysis, co-occurring TCRs were grouped using DBSCAN, and TCRdist sequence similarity was added for clustering within HLA-allele-positive subsets. Repertoires with fewer than 30,000 or more than 120,000 public chains were left out of co-occurrence clustering, as were five repertoires with anomalous nucleotide sharing. Held by TCRdb, this immuneACCESS table contains in-frame sequences only and omits some clones. Under half of the omission traces to an unresolved V gene where checked; the cause of the rest is unknown. The V and J calls and clone size come from that table; D and trimming were worked out from the DNA. The record for this sample contains more than 95,000 clones. 0.9% to 1.2% of the sample belongs to the ten largest clones.

In the germline V gene, CDR1 corresponds to SGHRS and CDR2 to YFSETQ. The CDR3, from cysteine to phenylalanine, totals 14 residues. The read is trimmed to its CDR3 DNA, 42 bases read in frame from base 1. Cut back by 4 bases and 0 bases, the V and J ends lie 9 bases apart. This TCR was recovered from a man younger than 35 in good health and CMV-seronegative. This chain is built from TRBV5-1 and TRBJ2-3, with the identity of the D gene unclear. Sequenced input: PBMCs. The CDR3 region has the sequence CASSPTASTDTQYF. The sequenced DNA: TGCGCCAGCAGCCCCACAGCTAGCACAGATACGCAGTATTTT.